This T cell receptor beta chain came from a study of response to subunit inactivated influenza vaccine. Each CDR3 protein gets one entry after TCRdb re-called the RT-PCR reads with MiXCR. The table records a few hundred thousand distinct CDR3 sequences, roughly 10% of them present only once. CDR1 is SQVTM and CDR2 is ANQGSEA in the germline V gene. With 4 bases removed from V and 5 bases from J, the gap between germline ends came to 11 bases. The CDR3 contains 12 residues. These data also featured in a second study, about T cells expressing NK-cell markers. That study reports: Researchers built TCR beta cDNA using 5'RACE template switching with UMIs. An anti-gamma-delta TCR antibody restricted sorting to alpha-beta TCR T cells in several experiments. Of the CD8+ T cells in roughly 6 donors, roughly 1.0-7.5% belonged to dominant NKG2C+ clonotypes. Once again these clonotypes came out on top in the CD3+CD56-NKG2C+ fraction of several donors. Expanded NKG2C+ T cell clones had unclear HCMV specificity.

The source of this sequence is a middle-aged man who received an inactivated influenza vaccine. The chain recombines TRBV29-1 with TRBJ2-5; D may be TRBD2 (6 bases). The sample was PBMCs from blood, taken on the day of vaccination. CDR3 residues: CSVGGVGETQYF. The CDR3 coding sequence is TGCAGCGTTGGCGGGGTCGGGGAGACCCAGTACTTC. Supplemented by reference TRBV29-1 and TRBJ2-5, the full variable domain reads SAVISQKPSRDICQRGTSLTIQCQVDSQVTMMFWYRQQPGQSLTLIATANQGSEATYESGFVIDKFPISRPNLTFSTLTVSNMSPEDSSIYLCSVGGVGETQYFGPGTRLLVL.